These 19 T cell receptor beta chains came from one sample sequenced in a study of T cell responses to AZD1222 COVID-19 vaccine. Here immunoSEQ multiplex PCR was the method, and the copy in TCRdb shows in-frame clones only, minus some. This sample has 150,000 to 160,000 clones; about 87% occur once, and the top ten carry 3.1%. Sequences were derived from peripheral blood, sampled on day 0 of AZD1222 vaccination. The receptors here all came from an adult in good health.

J is TRBJ1-5 and V is TRBV6-1; tentative D call: TRBD1 (6 bases). The CDR3 contains 17 residues. The germline V gene has CDR1 MNHNS and CDR2 SASEGT. With 3 bases removed from V and 5 bases from J, the gap between germline ends came to 20 bases. The CDR3 DNA reads TGTGCCAGCAGTGAGTATGGGACACTTTGGGAGGATCAGCCCCAGCATTTT. Translation: CASSEYGTLWEDQPQHF.

The chain employs TRBV6-5 and TRBJ2-3; 11 bases fit TRBD2. Trimming removed 9 bases from V and 5 bases from J; junction bases left unmatched: 7. The CDR3 spans 14 residues. CDR1 and CDR2 from the germline V gene are MNHEY and SVGAGI. The chain's CDR3 is CASSLAGGQDTQYF. The CDR3 nucleotides read TGTGCCAGTTCTCTAGCGGGGGGCCAAGATACGCAGTATTTT.

V is TRBV10-2 and J is TRBJ1-5, with TRBD1 matching over 11 bases. This CDR3 is 15 amino acids long. CDR1 and CDR2 (germline): WSHSY, SAAADI. The ends lost 4 bases at V and 6 bases at J; junction bases unmatched: 5. The chain's CDR3 is CASSVLGQGGQPQHF. The DNA of the CDR3 is TGCGCCAGCAGTGTATTGGGACAGGGGGGTCAGCCCCAGCATTTT.

The chain links TRBV5-5 to TRBJ2-7, with a tentative D call TRBD1 (6 bases). The CDR3 runs 15 residues. Trimming removed 2 bases at V and 3 bases at J, with 15 bases between. CDR1 is SGHKS and CDR2 is YYEKEE in the germline V gene (reference sequence). CDR3 sequence reads: CASSLTGGEIYEQYF. The CDR3 region has the DNA TGTGCCAGCAGCTTAACTGGGGGCGAAATCTACGAGCAGTACTTC.

CDR3 residues: CASSSPGLGGETQYF. The CDR3 DNA reads as TGTGCCAGCAGCTCACCGGGGCTGGGGGGCGAGACCCAGTACTTC. J is TRBJ2-5 and V is TRBV3-1 (or the pseudogene TRBV3-2), with D perhaps matching TRBD1 or TRBD2 (6 bases each). CDR3 size: 15 residues. V was pared by 5 bases and J by 5 bases, with 18 bases between. Germline-derived CDR1 and CDR2 are LGHDT and YNNKEL (reference sequence).

Points on this clone: Other DNA sequences within the sample encode an identical CDR3. The chain has TRBV4-1 and TRBJ2-7; D possibly corresponds to TRBD2 (6 bases). Trimming removed 2 bases at V and 2 bases at J, with 10 bases between. CDR1 is MGHRA, CDR2 YSYEKL, per germline. This CDR3 region has 14 residues. CDR3 nucleotides: TGCGCCAGCAGCCAATCGCCGGGAGCCTACGAGCAGTACTTC. It translates to CASSQSPGAYEQYF.

This chain connects TRBV19 to TRBJ1-6; D is unclear. Trimming stripped 5 bases from V and 0 bases from J, with 5 bases between. The CDR3 totals 14 residues. Germline V gives CDR1 LNHDA, CDR2 SQIVND (reference sequence). Here the CDR3 reads CASSLGSYNSPLHF. Here the CDR3 DNA reads TGTGCCAGTAGTCTTGGCTCCTATAATTCACCCCTCCACTTT.

This clone was seen just once. The gene calls are TRBV4-3 and TRBJ2-3; D perhaps matches TRBD1 (6 bases). The germline gives CDR1 LGHNA, CDR2 YSLEER. The CDR3 length is 17 residues. V lost 0 bases and J 1 base, leaving 14 bases between the germline ends. CDR3 coding DNA: TGCGCCAGCAGCCAAGATCTACAGGCAGGGGGCACAGATACGCAGTATTTT. The encoded protein is CASSQDLQAGGTDTQYF.

This chain uses TRBV6-5 with TRBJ1-1, with 8 bases lining up with TRBD1. The CDR3 has 14 residues. The trim removed 6 bases at V and 4 bases at J, leaving 7 bases unmatched. The germline V gene encodes CDR1 MNHEY and CDR2 SVGAGI. CDR3 nucleotides: TGTGCCAGCAGGTACCGGACAGGGACCACTGAAGCTTTCTTT. Its protein product is CASRYRTGTTEAFF.

The chain links TRBV9 to TRBJ1-5, with D perhaps matching TRBD1 (6 bases). Trimming pared 0 bases from V and 5 bases from J, leaving 9 bases between. Germline V gene data show CDR1 as SGDLS and CDR2 as YYNGEE. The CDR3 runs to 14 residues. CDR3 sequence: CASSVGAGDQPQHF. CDR3 nucleotides: TGTGCCAGCAGCGTAGGGGCAGGGGATCAGCCCCAGCATTTT.

The chain couples TRBV27 to TRBJ2-5; no firm D call. The length of the CDR3 is 14 residues. The germline gives CDR1 MNHEY, CDR2 SMNVEV (reference sequence). V lost 0 bases and J 0 bases, leaving 5 bases between the germline ends. CDR3 sequence: CASSLSYNQETQYF. DNA of the CDR3: TGTGCCAGCAGTTTATCTTACAACCAAGAGACCCAGTACTTC.

This chain links TRBV20-1 with TRBJ1-2; weak D call: TRBD1 (6 bases). V lost 5 bases to trimming and J lost 7 bases, with 11 bases between them. This CDR3 region has 11 residues. Germline V lookup: CDR1 DFQATT, CDR2 SNEGSKA (reference sequence). The CDR3, as DNA: TGCAGTGCTCCAGGGGAGGCTGGCTACACCTTC. This codes for CSAPGEAGYTF.

This clone was detected only once. The gene calls are TRBV7-2 and TRBJ1-2; maybe TRBD1 (6 bases). CDR1 and CDR2 (germline): SGHTA, FQGNSA. V was pared by 4 bases and J by 8 bases, with 14 bases between. This CDR3 has 13 residues. CDR3 in amino acids: CASSSRTERGYTF. The CDR3 DNA sequence: TGTGCCAGCAGCTCGCGGACAGAGAGGGGCTACACCTTC.

V gene TRBV5-1 combines with J gene TRBJ2-2; 8 bases fit TRBD1. After removal of 0 bases from V and 4 bases from J, the junction contained 5 bases not matched to a gene. The CDR3 covers 16 residues. Germline-derived CDR1 and CDR2 are SGHRS and YFSETQ. Written as DNA, the CDR3 is TGCGCCAGCAGCTTGGCAGGGGGCGAAGTCACCGGGGAGCTGTTTTTT. This codes for CASSLAGGEVTGELFF.

The chain links TRBV7-9 to TRBJ1-1; D call uncertain. The CDR3 is 15 amino acids. Trimming removed 4 bases from V and 6 bases from J, with 18 bases in between. CDR1 is SEHNR, CDR2 FQNEAQ, per germline (reference sequence). The CDR3 here is CASSSIGESFAEAFF. The CDR3, as DNA: TGTGCCAGCAGCTCCATCGGGGAGTCTTTCGCTGAAGCTTTCTTT.

The V gene is TRBV7-2, the J gene TRBJ2-5, with D hard to call. V was pared by 2 bases and J by 7 bases, with 11 bases between. The CDR3 extends over 13 amino acids. CDR1 SGHTA and CDR2 FQGNSA come from the germline V gene. The chain's CDR3 is CASSLLLAGTQYF. The CDR3 nucleotides read TGTGCCAGCAGCTTACTCCTCGCAGGGACCCAGTACTTC. The variable domain in full, with the rest retrieved from reference TRBV7-2 and TRBJ2-5, is GAGVSQSPSNKVTEKGKDVELRCDPISGHTALYWYRQSLGQGLEFLIYFQGNSAPDKSGLPSDRFSAERTGGSVSTLTIQRTQQEDSAVYLCASSLLLAGTQYFGPGTRLLVL.

V gene TRBV6-5 combines with J gene TRBJ1-2; D perhaps matches TRBD1 (5 bases). Looked up from germline, CDR1 is MNHEY and CDR2 is SVGAGI. The germline V and J ends were trimmed by 3 bases and 4 bases, with 18 bases remaining between them. The CDR3 is 16 residues long. CDR3 coding DNA: TGTGCCAGCAGTTATGGCCCCGGGGGTAATGCCTATGGCTACACCTTC. Its protein product is CASSYGPGGNAYGYTF.

This clone has only a few counts. The V gene is TRBV14, the J gene TRBJ1-3; D unclear. Germline assignment: CDR1 SGHDN and CDR2 FVKESK. V lost 3 bases and J lost 2, with 11 bases in between. The CDR3 runs 15 residues. The CDR3 DNA reads as TGTGCCAGCAGCCAGATGACTCAAGCTGGAAACACCATATATTTT. This translates into CASSQMTQAGNTIYF.

This chain links TRBV28 with TRBJ1-1; 9 bases are a match to TRBD1. The CDR3 extends over 14 amino acids. The junction had 4 bases not matched to a gene; V was cut back by 7 bases and J by 1 base. The germline V gene encodes CDR1 MDHEN and CDR2 SYDVKM. The CDR3 sequence: CASNTGGENTEAFF. CDR3 DNA: TGTGCCAGCAATACAGGGGGCGAGAACACTGAAGCTTTCTTT.